The 29 T cell receptor beta chains given below trace back to one sample, sequenced in a study of blood T cell repertoires in COVID-19. TCRdb's copy holds only in-frame clones and misses some; the assay was immunoSEQ multiplex PCR. Among approximately 65,000 clones listed, over 75% were seen once. Source material: peripheral blood. The receptors derive from a young woman with acute or convalescent COVID-19.

J is TRBJ1-1 and V is TRBV6-5, with 9 bases lining up with TRBD1. The CDR3 is 14 residues long. Unmatched junction bases numbered 7, after V lost 6 bases and J lost 5 bases. Germline lookup yields CDR1 MNHEY and CDR2 SVGAGI. The CDR3 protein is CASRTTGGWTEAFF. In DNA form, the CDR3 reads TGTGCCAGCAGGACTACAGGGGGCTGGACTGAAGCTTTCTTT.

The V and J genes are TRBV30 and TRBJ1-1; TRBD1 might be the D (5 bases). V lost 0 bases, J lost 0 bases, and 17 bases lay in between. CDR1 and CDR2 from the germline V gene are GTSNPN and SVGIG (reference sequence). The CDR3 is 17 residues long. DNA for the CDR3: TGTGCCTGGAGTGTAGTCTTCCTTAGGGGTGTGAACACTGAAGCTTTCTTT. It yields the protein CAWSVVFLRGVNTEAFF.

The rearrangement joins TRBV5-4 to TRBJ2-3; D possibly corresponds to TRBD2 (6 bases). From germline, CDR1 is SGHNT and CDR2 YYREEE (reference sequence). V lost 4 bases to trimming and J lost 0 bases, with 12 bases between them. This CDR3 contains 15 residues. The CDR3 nucleotides read TGTGCCAGCAGCGATGGACTATCTAGCACAGATACGCAGTATTTT. Protein product: CASSDGLSSTDTQYF.

The V gene is TRBV18, the J gene TRBJ2-1; TRBD1 might be the D (5 bases). The germline V and J ends were trimmed by 0 bases and 7 bases, with 13 bases remaining between them. This CDR3 is built from 15 residues. The germline CDR1 and CDR2 sequences are KGHSH and LQKENI. CDR3 sequence reads: CASSPPIQGLNEQFF. The CDR3 bases are TGTGCCAGCTCACCACCGATCCAGGGTTTGAATGAGCAGTTCTTC.

The J gene is TRBJ1-1, the V gene TRBV6-5, with D perhaps TRBD1 (6 bases). V lost 6 bases to trimming and J lost 0 bases, with 11 bases between them. The CDR3 has 14 amino acids. Looked up from germline, CDR1 is MNHEY and CDR2 is SVGAGI. CDR3 in DNA: TGTGCCAGCAGCCGGGACACCATGAACACTGAAGCTTTCTTT. Translating it yields CASSRDTMNTEAFF.

The rearrangement joins TRBV24-1 to TRBJ2-2; tentatively, D is TRBD1 (5 bases). The ends were cut back, 5 bases at V and 1 base at J, with 7 bases in the middle. This CDR3 comprises 14 residues. The germline V gene has CDR1 KGHDR and CDR2 SFDVKD. CDR3 coding DNA: TGTGCCACCAGTGGACAGATGAACACCGGGGAGCTGTTTTTT. This gives the protein CATSGQMNTGELFF.

This clone was seen once. The J gene is TRBJ1-5, the V gene TRBV2, with D perhaps TRBD1 (5 bases). Germline V gene sequence: CDR1 SNHLY, CDR2 FYNNEI. V lost 6 bases to trimming and J lost 6 bases, with 18 bases between them. This CDR3 is 15 amino acids long. The DNA for the CDR3 is TGTGCCAGCAGCCTTGCGGGGGGGAATAGTCAGCCCCAGCATTTT. It is translated as CASSLAGGNSQPQHF.

This clone was recorded only once. The rearrangement uses TRBV27 and TRBJ1-5; tentative D call: TRBD1 (6 bases). The CDR3 runs to 17 residues. From germline, CDR1 is MNHEY and CDR2 SMNVEV (reference sequence). Deletions cut 6 bases from V and 4 bases from J, with 22 bases between. DNA for the CDR3: TGTGCCAGCAGCCAAATTGCCCTACCGACAGGAAATCAGCCCCAGCATTTT. Translating gives CASSQIALPTGNQPQHF.

The chain carries TRBV4-3 and TRBJ2-1, with 11 bases matching TRBD2. V shed 0 bases and J 9 bases; nucleotides not matched to a gene: 7. The CDR3 is made up of 16 amino acids. Per germline, CDR1 LGHNA and CDR2 YSLEER. This chain's CDR3 is CASSQEASGRISEQFF. The CDR3 DNA is TGCGCCAGCAGCCAAGAGGCTAGCGGGAGGATCAGTGAGCAGTTCTTC.

DNA for the CDR3: TGTGCCACCAGCAGAGATGTGGCAGGGGGCTACAATGAGCAGTTCTTC. Amino acid sequence: CATSRDVAGGYNEQFF. The genes are TRBV15 and TRBJ2-1; 7 bases are a match to TRBD1. The CDR3 length is 16 residues. Germline lookup yields CDR1 LNHNV and CDR2 YYDKDF (reference sequence). J was trimmed by 3 bases and V by 0 bases; bases with no gene match: 5.

The chain couples TRBV25-1 to TRBJ2-5; D possibly corresponds to TRBD1 (6 bases). Per the germline V gene, CDR1 is MGHDK and CDR2 is SYGVNS. V gave up 4 bases and J gave up 5 bases, with 20 bases separating them. CDR3 length equals 16 residues. DNA for the CDR3: TGTGCCAGCAGTGCCCAACAGGGTTCATCCGAGGAGACCCAGTACTTC. Its translation is CASSAQQGSSEETQYF.

The CDR3 nucleotides are TGTGCCAGCAGTTCGACAGGGGCCGGGGGAAACACCATATATTTT. This encodes CASSSTGAGGNTIYF. The chain is built from TRBV6-5 and TRBJ1-3, with 8 positions matching TRBD1. V dropped 4 bases and J dropped 4; count of bases not matched to a gene: 6. The germline V gene encodes CDR1 MNHEY and CDR2 SVGAGI. The CDR3 covers 15 residues.

The chain carries TRBV2 and TRBJ2-5; 13 positions agree with TRBD2. After removal of 6 bases from V and 3 bases from J, the junction contained 10 bases not matched to a gene. The CDR3 has 17 amino acids. CDR1 SNHLY and CDR2 FYNNEI come from the germline V gene. CDR3 nucleotides: TGTGCCAGCAGCGACGGGACTAGCGGGATTTCAGAAGAGACCCAGTACTTC. Translation gives CASSDGTSGISEETQYF.

The chain employs TRBV13 and TRBJ2-1; 10 bases fit TRBD1. Germline V gene sequence: CDR1 PRHDT, CDR2 FYEKMQ (reference sequence). V was clipped by 5 bases and J by 7 bases; unmatched bases: 8. This CDR3 is built from 15 residues. The CDR3 protein is CASSHRDRGLNEQFF. DNA for the CDR3: TGTGCCAGCAGCCACCGGGACAGGGGTCTAAATGAGCAGTTCTTC.

The chain links TRBV18 to TRBJ2-5, with D possibly TRBD2 on 7 matching bases. With 3 bases removed from V and 0 bases from J, the gap between germline ends came to 17 bases. This CDR3 is built from 17 residues. Germline assignment: CDR1 KGHSH and CDR2 LQKENI. Here the CDR3 DNA reads TGTGCCAGCTCACCCCTGGGGGGGCTAGCAGACCAAGAGACCCAGTACTTC. Translating gives CASSPLGGLADQETQYF.

V gene TRBV5-6 combines with J gene TRBJ2-3; 10 bases line up with TRBD2. V lost 1 base, J lost 2 bases, and 10 bases stayed unmatched. The CDR3 runs 18 residues. Germline V lookup: CDR1 SGHDT, CDR2 YYEEEE. CDR3 sequence: CASSLKVLLAGPTDTQYF. The CDR3, as DNA: TGTGCCAGCAGCTTGAAGGTTTTACTAGCGGGGCCCACAGATACGCAGTATTTT. The complete variable domain, with remaining parts taken from reference TRBV5-6 and TRBJ2-3, reads DAGVTQSPTHLIKTRGQQVTLRCSPKSGHDTVSWYQQALGQGPQFIFQYYEEEERQRGNFPDRFSGHQFPNYSSELNVNALLLGDSALYLCASSLKVLLAGPTDTQYFGPGTRLTVL.

The rearrangement links TRBV5-6 to TRBJ1-5; D is unresolved. There are 15 residues in the CDR3. The germline V gene encodes CDR1 SGHDT and CDR2 YYEEEE. V lost 4 bases, J lost 2 bases, and 13 bases lay in between. The CDR3 loop is CASSIFGEGNQPQHF. The CDR3 DNA is TGTGCCAGCAGCATTTTTGGGGAGGGCAATCAGCCCCAGCATTTT.

The chain carries TRBV18 and TRBJ2-3, with 10 nucleotides matching TRBD2. With 5 bases clipped from V and 0 bases from J, the junction kept 2 bases outside the gene matches. The CDR3 length is 15 residues. Germline assignment: CDR1 KGHSH and CDR2 LQKENI. The CDR3 DNA sequence: TGTGCCAGCTCATCGACTAGCGGGAGCACAGATACGCAGTATTTT. This codes for CASSSTSGSTDTQYF.

This rearrangement joins TRBV10-3 to TRBJ2-7; TRBD2 agrees at 10 bases. The CDR3 runs 14 residues. The J segment lost 6 bases and the V segment lost 3 bases, leaving 5 bases of the junction unmatched. CDR1 is ENHRY, CDR2 SYGVKD, per germline. The DNA for the CDR3 is TGTGCCATCAGTGATTTGACTAGCGGGTTCGAGCAGTACTTC. It translates to CAISDLTSGFEQYF.

The chain links TRBV29-1 to TRBJ2-3; D is perhaps TRBD2 (5 bases). The CDR3 has 15 residues. Germline V gives CDR1 SQVTM, CDR2 ANQGSEA. Deletions cut 0 bases from V and 4 bases from J, with 14 bases between. This chain's CDR3 is CSVEDARESSDTQYF. CDR3 nucleotide sequence: TGCAGCGTTGAAGATGCTCGGGAATCTTCAGATACGCAGTATTTT.

The chain has TRBV7-9 and TRBJ1-1; 10 nucleotides align to TRBD1. J was trimmed by 13 bases and V by 8 bases; bases with no gene match: 10. CDR1 is SEHNR, CDR2 FQNEAQ, per germline (reference sequence). CDR3 length equals 12 residues. Here the CDR3 reads CASFPPGDRGFF. The CDR3 DNA sequence: TGTGCCAGCTTCCCACCCGGGGACAGGGGTTTCTTT.

The J gene is TRBJ1-2, the V gene TRBV5-1, with 9 positions matching TRBD1. This CDR3 has 15 residues. Germline CDR1 is SGHRS and CDR2 is YFSETQ. J was trimmed by 3 bases and V by 0 bases; bases with no gene match: 3. The CDR3 sequence is CASSLAGQGYYGYTF. Written as DNA, the CDR3 is TGCGCCAGCAGCTTGGCGGGACAGGGTTACTATGGCTACACCTTC. The full variable domain, with the rest looked up from reference TRBV5-1 and TRBJ1-2, is KAGVTQTPRYLIKTRGQQVTLSCSPISGHRSVSWYQQTPGQGLQFLFEYFSETQRNKGNFPGRFSGRQFSNSRSEMNVSTLELGDSALYLCASSLAGQGYYGYTFGSGTRLTVV.

This clone was observed a few times. J is TRBJ2-7 and V is TRBV4-1; D uncertain. The CDR3 totals 13 residues. Germline assignment: CDR1 MGHRA and CDR2 YSYEKL. Trimming removed 1 base at V and 7 bases at J, with 11 bases between. CDR3 nucleotide sequence: TGCGCCAGCAGCCAAGTCGGTCTCTGGGAGCAGTACTTC. Its protein product is CASSQVGLWEQYF.

The chain links TRBV5-8 to TRBJ2-1; 8 bases are shared with TRBD2. There are 14 residues in the CDR3. Losses at the gene ends were 0 bases for V and 8 bases for J; bases not matched to a gene: 4. The germline CDR1 and CDR2 sequences are SGHTS and YDEGEE. CDR3: CASSLDSGIYEQFF. The CDR3 region has the DNA TGTGCCAGCAGCTTGGATAGCGGGATCTATGAGCAGTTCTTC.

The count of this clone is one. The chain uses TRBV9 and TRBJ2-1, with 9 bases lining up with TRBD2. Germline lookup yields CDR1 SGDLS and CDR2 YYNGEE. The V segment lost 0 bases and the J segment 5 bases; nucleotides outside the gene matches: 6. The CDR3 sequence is 16 residues long. The CDR3 coding sequence is TGTGCCAGCAGCGTAGGGATAGCGGGGGCAGACAATGAGCAGTTCTTC. It yields the protein CASSVGIAGADNEQFF.

This chain joins TRBV7-9 and TRBJ1-2; no definite D call. This CDR3 is 14 amino acids long. Germline V CDR1 and CDR2: SEHNR, FQNEAQ (reference sequence). V was pared by 2 bases and J by 3 bases, with 10 bases between. CDR3 sequence reads: CASSLLQRDYGYTF. CDR3 bases: TGTGCCAGCAGCTTACTACAGAGAGACTATGGCTACACCTTC.

The rearrangement links TRBV10-1 to TRBJ1-5; TRBD1 matches at 7 bases. Germline CDR1 is WNHNN and CDR2 is SYGVQD (reference sequence). The CDR3 length is 20 residues. The V and J ends lost 9 bases and 2 bases, in that order; junction bases with no gene match: 25. Here the CDR3 reads CARGSGVLYETGFGNQPQHF. CDR3 sequence (DNA): TGCGCCAGGGGATCGGGAGTTCTATACGAGACAGGGTTTGGCAATCAGCCCCAGCATTTT.

The chain couples TRBV19 to TRBJ2-1, with 8 bases identical to TRBD2. With 3 bases clipped from V and 5 bases from J, the junction kept 15 bases outside the gene matches. Germline V gene lookup returns CDR1 LNHDA and CDR2 SQIVND (reference sequence). CDR3 length: 18 amino acids. The CDR3 is CASSITAGDFGGNNEQFF. The CDR3 DNA reads TGTGCCAGTAGTATTACAGCGGGAGATTTTGGAGGTAACAATGAGCAGTTCTTC. The full variable domain, completed using reference TRBV19 and TRBJ2-1, is DGGITQSPKYLFRKEGQNVTLSCEQNLNHDAMYWYRQDPGQGLRLIYYSQIVNDFQKGDIAEGYSVSREKKESFPLTVTSAQKNPTAFYLCASSITAGDFGGNNEQFFGPGTRLTVL.

The J gene is TRBJ2-7, the V gene TRBV11-2; possibly TRBD2 for D (6 bases). Looked up from germline, CDR1 is SGHAT and CDR2 is FQNNGV. V lost 5 bases to trimming and J lost 3 bases, with 11 bases between them. This CDR3 spans 13 amino acids. CDR3 coding DNA: TGTGCCAGCAGCCCCTCGGGGGACTACGAGCAGTACTTC. Protein product: CASSPSGDYEQYF.